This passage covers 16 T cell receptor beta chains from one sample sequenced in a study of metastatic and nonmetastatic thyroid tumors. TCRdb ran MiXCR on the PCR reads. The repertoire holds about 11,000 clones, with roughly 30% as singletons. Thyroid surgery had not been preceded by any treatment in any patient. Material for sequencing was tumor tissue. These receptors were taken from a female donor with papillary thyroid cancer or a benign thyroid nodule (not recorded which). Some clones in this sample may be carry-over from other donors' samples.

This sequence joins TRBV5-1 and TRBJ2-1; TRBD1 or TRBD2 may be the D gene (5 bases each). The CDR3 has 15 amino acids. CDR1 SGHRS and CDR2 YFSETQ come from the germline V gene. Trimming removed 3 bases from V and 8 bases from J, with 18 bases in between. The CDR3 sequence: CASSSGTGTGDEQFF. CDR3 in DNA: TGCGCCAGCAGCTCAGGGACCGGCACCGGGGATGAGCAGTTCTTC.

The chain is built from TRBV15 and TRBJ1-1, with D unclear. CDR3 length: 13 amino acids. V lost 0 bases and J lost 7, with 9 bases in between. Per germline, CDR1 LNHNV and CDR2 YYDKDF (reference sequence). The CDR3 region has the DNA TGTGCCACCAGCAGAGATGAGTCGCTTGAAGCTTTCTTT. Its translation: CATSRDESLEAFF. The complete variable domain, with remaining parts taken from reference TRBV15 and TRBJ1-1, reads DAMVIQNPRYQVTQFGKPVTLSCSQTLNHNVMYWYQQKSSQAPKLLFHYYDKDFNNEADTPDNFQSRRPNTSFCFLDIRSPGLGDTAMYLCATSRDESLEAFFGQGTRLTVV.

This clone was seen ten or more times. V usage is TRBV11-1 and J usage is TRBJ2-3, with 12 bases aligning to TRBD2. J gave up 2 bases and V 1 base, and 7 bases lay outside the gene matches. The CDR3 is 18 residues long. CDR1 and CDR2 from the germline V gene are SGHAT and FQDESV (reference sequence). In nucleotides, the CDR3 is TGTGCCAGCAGCTTAGAAGGCAGGACTAGCGGGGTCACAGATACGCAGTATTTT. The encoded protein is CASSLEGRTSGVTDTQYF.

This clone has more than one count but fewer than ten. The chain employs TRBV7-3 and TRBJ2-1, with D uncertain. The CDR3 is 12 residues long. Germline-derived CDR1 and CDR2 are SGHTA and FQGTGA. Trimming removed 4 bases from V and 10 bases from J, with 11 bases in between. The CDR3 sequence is CASSSVRWEQFF. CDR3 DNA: TGTGCCAGCAGCTCCGTGAGGTGGGAGCAGTTCTTC. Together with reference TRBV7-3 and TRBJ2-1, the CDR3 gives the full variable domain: GAGVSQTPSNKVTEKGKYVELRCDPISGHTALYWYRQSLGQGPEFLIYFQGTGAADDSGLPNDRFFAVRPEGSVSTLKIQRTERGDSAVYLCASSSVRWEQFFGPGTRLTVL.

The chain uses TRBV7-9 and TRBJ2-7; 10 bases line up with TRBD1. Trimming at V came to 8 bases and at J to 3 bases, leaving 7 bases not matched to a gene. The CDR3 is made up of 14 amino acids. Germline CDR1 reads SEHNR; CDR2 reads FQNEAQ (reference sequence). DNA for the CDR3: TGTGCCAGCGTTTCGACAGGGGGCGACTACGAGCAGTACTTC. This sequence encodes CASVSTGGDYEQYF.

The CDR3 DNA is TGTGCCAGCAGCCCCTCGGTCTATAATTCACCCCTCCACTTT. This codes for CASSPSVYNSPLHF. The chain couples TRBV14 to TRBJ1-6; no firm D call. V lost 4 bases, J lost 3 bases, and 7 bases lay in between. Germline V gene lookup returns CDR1 SGHDN and CDR2 FVKESK. This CDR3 has 14 amino acids.

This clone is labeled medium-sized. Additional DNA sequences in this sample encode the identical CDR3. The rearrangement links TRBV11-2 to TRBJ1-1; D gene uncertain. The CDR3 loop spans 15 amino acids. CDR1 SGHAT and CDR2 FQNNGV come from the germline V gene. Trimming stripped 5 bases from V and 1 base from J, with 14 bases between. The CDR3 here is CASSVPRHQNTEAFF. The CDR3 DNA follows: TGTGCCAGCAGCGTTCCACGGCATCAGAACACTGAAGCTTTCTTT. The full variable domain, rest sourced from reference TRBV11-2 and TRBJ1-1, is EAGVAQSPRYKIIEKRQSVAFWCNPISGHATLYWYQQILGQGPKLLIQFQNNGVVDDSQLPKDRFSAERLKGVDSTLKIQPAKLEDSAVYLCASSVPRHQNTEAFFGQGTRLTVV.

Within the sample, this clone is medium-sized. CDR3 residues: CASSTPKGTAFF. Here the CDR3 DNA reads TGTGCCAGTAGTACCCCCAAGGGGACGGCTTTCTTT. The chain carries TRBV19 and TRBJ1-1; weak D call: TRBD1 (5 bases). V dropped 4 bases and J dropped 11 bases, with 14 bases sitting between them. Germline assignment: CDR1 LNHDA and CDR2 SQIVND (reference sequence). This CDR3 is built from 12 residues.

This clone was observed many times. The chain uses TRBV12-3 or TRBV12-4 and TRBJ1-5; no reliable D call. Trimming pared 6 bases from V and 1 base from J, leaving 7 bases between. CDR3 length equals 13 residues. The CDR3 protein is CASRSFSNQPQHF. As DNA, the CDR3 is TGTGCCAGCAGAAGCTTCAGCAATCAGCCCCAGCATTTT.

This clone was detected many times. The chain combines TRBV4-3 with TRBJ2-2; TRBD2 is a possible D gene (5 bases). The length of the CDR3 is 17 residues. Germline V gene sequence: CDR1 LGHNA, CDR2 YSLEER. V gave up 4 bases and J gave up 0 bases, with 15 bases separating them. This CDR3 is CASSPSSTGTNTGELFF. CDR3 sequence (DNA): TGCGCCAGCAGCCCTTCCTCTACGGGGACGAACACCGGGGAGCTGTTTTTT.

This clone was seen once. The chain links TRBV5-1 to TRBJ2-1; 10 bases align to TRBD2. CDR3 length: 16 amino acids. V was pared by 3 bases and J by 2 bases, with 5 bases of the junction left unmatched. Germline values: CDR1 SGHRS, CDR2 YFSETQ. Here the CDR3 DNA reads TGCGCCAGCAGCTCTCTGGGGACTAGCGCCTACAATGAGCAGTTCTTC. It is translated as CASSSLGTSAYNEQFF.

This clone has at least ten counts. CDR3 region: CASGEANYGYTF. As DNA, the CDR3 is TGTGCCAGTGGGGAAGCTAACTATGGCTACACCTTC. The genes are TRBV2 and TRBJ1-2; no clear D gene. Germline V gene sequence: CDR1 SNHLY, CDR2 FYNNEI. V lost 9 bases and J lost 0, with 8 bases in between. The CDR3 is 12 amino acids.

CDR3 loop: CASSLYIGEDRVAGNTIYF. CDR3 DNA sequence: TGTGCCAGCAGTTTATATATTGGGGAAGACAGGGTCGCTGGAAACACCATATATTTT. J is TRBJ1-3 and V is TRBV27, with 7 bases identical to TRBD1. The CDR3 spans 19 residues. Germline-derived CDR1 and CDR2 are MNHEY and SMNVEV (reference sequence). V trimming: 1 base; J trimming: 2 bases; junction bases outside the gene matches: 14.

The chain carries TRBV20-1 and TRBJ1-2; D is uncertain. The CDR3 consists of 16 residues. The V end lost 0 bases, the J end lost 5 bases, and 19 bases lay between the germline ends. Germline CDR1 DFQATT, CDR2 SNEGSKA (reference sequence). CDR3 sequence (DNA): TGCAGTGCTAGAGATCTAATCAGGAGTGTAGGATATGGCTACACCTTC. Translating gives CSARDLIRSVGYGYTF.

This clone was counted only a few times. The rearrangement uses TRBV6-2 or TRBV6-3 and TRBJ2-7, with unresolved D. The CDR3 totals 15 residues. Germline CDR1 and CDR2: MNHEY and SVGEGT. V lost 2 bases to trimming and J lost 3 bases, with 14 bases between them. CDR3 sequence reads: CASSYRDSLHYEQYF. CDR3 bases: TGTGCCAGCAGTTACAGGGATAGCCTGCACTACGAGCAGTACTTC.

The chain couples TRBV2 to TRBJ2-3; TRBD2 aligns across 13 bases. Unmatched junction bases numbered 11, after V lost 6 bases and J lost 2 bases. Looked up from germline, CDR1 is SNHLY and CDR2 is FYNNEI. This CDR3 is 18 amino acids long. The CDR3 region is CASRYNSGLAGSTDTQYF. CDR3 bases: TGTGCCAGCAGATACAATTCGGGACTAGCGGGATCCACAGATACGCAGTATTTT.